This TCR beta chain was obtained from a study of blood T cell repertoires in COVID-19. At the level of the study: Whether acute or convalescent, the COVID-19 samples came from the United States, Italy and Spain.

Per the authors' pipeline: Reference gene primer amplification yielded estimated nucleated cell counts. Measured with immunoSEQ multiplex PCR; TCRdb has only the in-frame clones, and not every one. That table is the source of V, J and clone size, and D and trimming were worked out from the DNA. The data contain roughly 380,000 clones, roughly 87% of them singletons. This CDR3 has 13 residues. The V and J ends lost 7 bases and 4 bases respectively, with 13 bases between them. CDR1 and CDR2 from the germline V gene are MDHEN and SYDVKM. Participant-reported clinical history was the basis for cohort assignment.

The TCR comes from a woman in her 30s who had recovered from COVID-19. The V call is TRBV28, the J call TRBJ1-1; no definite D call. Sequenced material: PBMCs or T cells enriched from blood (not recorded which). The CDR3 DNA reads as TGTGCCAGCAAAAAGGAGTGGAGCACTGAAGCTTTCTTT. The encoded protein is CASKKEWSTEAFF.